The clone carrying this TCR beta chain showed up just a few times. The sample is drawn from a study of patients and donors after allogeneic stem cell transplantation. TCRdb reanalysed the RT-PCR reads using MiXCR and keeps one entry per CDR3 protein. The profile shows 900,000 to 1,000,000 distinct CDR3 sequences, over 15% of them singletons. V was shortened by 7 bases and J by 0 bases, with 17 bases between the two germline ends. CDR1 and CDR2 from the germline V gene are SGHDT and YYEEEE. CDR3 length equals 16 residues. Sequenced: blood, either unsorted or a sorted T cell fraction (not recorded which). The sequence was obtained from a human donor who was either an allogeneic HSCT recipient or a stem cell or donor lymphocyte infusion donor (not recorded which). It is not recorded whose cells these are; they may come from a transplant donor. The chain is built from TRBV5-6 and TRBJ2-4; no definite D call. Here the CDR3 reads CASYAGPLLAKNIQYF. DNA of the CDR3: TGTGCCAGCTACGCCGGGCCCCTTTTAGCCAAAAACATTCAGTACTTC.